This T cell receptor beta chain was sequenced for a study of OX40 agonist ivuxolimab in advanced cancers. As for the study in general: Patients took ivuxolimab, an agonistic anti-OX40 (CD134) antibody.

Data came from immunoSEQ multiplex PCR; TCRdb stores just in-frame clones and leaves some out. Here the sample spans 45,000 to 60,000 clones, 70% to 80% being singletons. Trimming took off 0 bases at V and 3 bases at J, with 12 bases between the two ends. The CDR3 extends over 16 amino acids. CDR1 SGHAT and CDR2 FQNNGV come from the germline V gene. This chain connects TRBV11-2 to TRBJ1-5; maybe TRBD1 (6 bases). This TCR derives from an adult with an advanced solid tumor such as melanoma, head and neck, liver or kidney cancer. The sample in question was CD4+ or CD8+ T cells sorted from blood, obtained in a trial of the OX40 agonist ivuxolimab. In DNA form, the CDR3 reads TGTGCCAGCAGCTTAGAGGGGGGGGCTGTCAATCAGCCCCAGCATTTT. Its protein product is CASSLEGGAVNQPQHF.